The 28 T cell receptor beta chains below were found in one sample sequenced in a study of cytotoxic CD8 clonotypes in ibrutinib-treated CLL. Profiled with immunoSEQ multiplex PCR; TCRdb holds only in-frame clones, not every one. The sample contains 60,000 to 95,000 clones, around four fifths of which appear only once. Source: PBMCs, taken after 24 months of ibrutinib treatment. These receptors were collected from a human donor with chronic lymphocytic leukemia.

DNA for the CDR3: TGCGCCAGCAGCTTGGGACTGACAGGGCCCATGAACACTGAAGCTTTCTTT. As protein: CASSLGLTGPMNTEAFF. This sequence joins TRBV5-1 and TRBJ1-1; 7 nucleotides align to TRBD1. Germline-derived CDR1 and CDR2 are SGHRS and YFSETQ. There are 17 residues in the CDR3. The trim removed 0 bases at V and 0 bases at J, leaving 8 bases unmatched.

The gene calls are TRBV10-2 and TRBJ2-2, with 7 bases fitting TRBD2. The CDR3 consists of 14 residues. After removal of 11 bases from V and 4 bases from J, the junction contained 10 bases not matched to a gene. In germline, CDR1 is WSHSY, CDR2 SAAADI. The CDR3: CAGALADGTGELFF. CDR3 nucleotides: TGCGCCGGAGCGCTAGCGGACGGCACCGGGGAGCTGTTTTTT.

The table lists this clone with a few counts. The chain couples TRBV5-1 to TRBJ2-4, with unresolved D. Germline CDR1 reads SGHRS; CDR2 reads YFSETQ. The CDR3 loop spans 15 amino acids. V was cut by 0 bases and J by 5 bases, with 12 bases left in between. In DNA form, the CDR3 reads TGCGCCAGCAGCTTGGTTCCCACCATTCAAAACATTCAGTACTTC. It encodes CASSLVPTIQNIQYF.

This clone was seen a single time. The chain combines TRBV4-2 with TRBJ2-5; no reliable D call. From germline, CDR1 is LGHNA and CDR2 YNFKEQ. This CDR3 is 13 amino acids long. V shed 4 bases and J shed 6 bases, with 12 bases lying between them. CDR3 nucleotides: TGTGCCAGCAGCCCGGGCCATGACCAGACCCAGTACTTC. This codes for CASSPGHDQTQYF.

V and J are TRBV28 and TRBJ2-3; possibly TRBD2 for D (6 bases). Germline V gene lookup returns CDR1 MDHEN and CDR2 SYDVKM. This CDR3 region has 18 residues. Trimming stripped 6 bases from V and 0 bases from J, with 22 bases between. This CDR3 is CASSVQILTSTSTDTQYF. The DNA of the CDR3 is TGTGCCAGCAGCGTACAGATTCTCACTAGCACTAGCACAGATACGCAGTATTTT.

The genes are TRBV2 and TRBJ2-3; D assignment may be TRBD1 or TRBD2 (6 bases each). Germline CDR1 and CDR2: SNHLY and FYNNEI. V was clipped by 7 bases and J by 0 bases, with 11 bases between them. CDR3 size: 14 residues. DNA of the CDR3: TGTGCCAGCATCCCCGGGGGCAGCACAGATACGCAGTATTTT. Its protein product is CASIPGGSTDTQYF.

This chain connects TRBV6-1 to TRBJ1-2, with D maybe TRBD1 (5 bases). The length of the CDR3 is 15 residues. From germline, CDR1 is MNHNS and CDR2 SASEGT. V was clipped by 0 bases and J by 4 bases, with 12 bases between them. For the CDR3, the DNA is TGTGCCAGCAGTGAAGCGGGACGAGCGATCTATGGCTACACCTTC. Its protein is CASSEAGRAIYGYTF.

Points on this clone: This sample includes further DNA sequences coding for the same CDR3. The chain has TRBV7-3 and TRBJ2-6, with unresolved D. This CDR3 has 13 amino acids. CDR1 is SGHTA, CDR2 FQGTGA, per germline. The V end lost 3 bases, the J end lost 0 bases, and 0 bases lay between the germline ends. The CDR3 region has the DNA TGTGCCAGCAGCTTCTCTGGGGCCAACGTCCTGACTTTC. Translating gives CASSFSGANVLTF. The whole variable domain, remainder taken from reference TRBV7-3 and TRBJ2-6, is GAGVSQTPSNKVTEKGKYVELRCDPISGHTALYWYRQSLGQGPEFLIYFQGTGAADDSGLPNDRFFAVRPEGSVSTLKIQRTERGDSAVYLCASSFSGANVLTFGAGSRLTVL.

The J gene is TRBJ1-1, the V gene TRBV7-6; D remains unclear. In germline, CDR1 is SGHVS, CDR2 FNYEAQ. The V and J ends lost 2 bases and 0 bases respectively, with 13 bases between them. This CDR3 has 16 amino acids. The CDR3 protein is CASSLRLGTVNTEAFF. The CDR3 bases are TGTGCCAGCAGCTTACGTCTTGGTACCGTGAACACTGAAGCTTTCTTT. Full variable domain (missing parts from reference TRBV7-6 and TRBJ1-1): GAGVSQSPRYKVTKRGQDVALRCDPISGHVSLYWYRQALGQGPEFLTYFNYEAQQDKSGLPNDRFSAERPEGSISTLTIQRTEQRDSAMYRCASSLRLGTVNTEAFFGQGTRLTVV.

The chain has TRBV5-1 and TRBJ2-5; the match to TRBD2 covers 8 bases. V was clipped by 4 bases and J by 6 bases; unmatched bases: 8. Germline lookup yields CDR1 SGHRS and CDR2 YFSETQ. This CDR3 contains 14 residues. CDR3 residues: CASSPGRGGKTQYF. CDR3 bases: TGCGCCAGCAGCCCAGGTCGGGGGGGGAAGACCCAGTACTTC.

J is TRBJ1-5 and V is TRBV6-5, with 7 bases matching TRBD1. V shed 5 bases, J shed 5 bases, and the junction held 9 bases outside the gene matches. The CDR3 has 15 residues. In germline, CDR1 is MNHEY, CDR2 SVGAGI. The CDR3 reads CASSRTGQSDQPQHF. Here the CDR3 DNA reads TGTGCCAGCAGTCGGACAGGCCAAAGCGATCAGCCCCAGCATTTT.

J is TRBJ2-1 and V is TRBV2; 10 bases agree with TRBD2. Trimming took 6 bases from V and 6 from J; bases not matched to a gene: 8. The CDR3 is made up of 15 amino acids. From germline, CDR1 is SNHLY and CDR2 FYNNEI. The CDR3 loop reads CASRAILAGVNEQFF. CDR3 in DNA: TGTGCCAGCAGAGCGATTCTAGCGGGGGTCAATGAGCAGTTCTTC.

The rearrangement uses TRBV6-1 and TRBJ2-2, with 11 bases matching TRBD1. The CDR3 is made up of 15 amino acids. Trimming at V came to 7 bases and at J to 5 bases, leaving 6 bases not matched to a gene. Germline CDR1 MNHNS, CDR2 SASEGT. DNA for the CDR3: TGTGCCAGCACGATCGGGACAGGGGGTACCGGGGAGCTGTTTTTT. Translated: CASTIGTGGTGELFF.

This chain's CDR3 is CASSLARLAGGRDTQYF. As DNA, the CDR3 is TGTGCCAGCAGCTTAGCGAGACTAGCGGGAGGCCGTGATACGCAGTATTTT. This chain uses TRBV7-6 with TRBJ2-3; 13 bases align to TRBD2. CDR3 length: 17 amino acids. The germline V gene encodes CDR1 SGHVS and CDR2 FNYEAQ. Losses at the gene ends were 0 bases for V and 6 bases for J; bases not matched to a gene: 6.

In its sample, this clone was seen a few times. The chain has TRBV5-8 and TRBJ2-3, with 7 bases identical to TRBD2. The CDR3 runs to 15 residues. Germline lookup yields CDR1 SGHTS and CDR2 YDEGEE. After removal of 1 base from V and 2 bases from J, the junction contained 4 bases not matched to a gene. The CDR3 protein is CASSLLERDTDTQYF. The CDR3 DNA follows: TGTGCCAGCAGCTTGTTGGAGCGGGACACAGATACGCAGTATTTT.

The chain uses TRBV6-5 and TRBJ1-4, with 7 bases aligning to TRBD1. V lost 4 bases and J lost 6; bases outside the gene matches: 2. The CDR3 extends over 13 amino acids. Germline loops: CDR1 MNHEY, CDR2 SVGAGI. CDR3 DNA: TGTGCCAGCAGTTCCGACAGGGATGAAAAACTGTTTTTT. Amino acids: CASSSDRDEKLFF.

The chain employs TRBV6-1 and TRBJ2-2; D gene uncertain. V gave up 6 bases and J gave up 0 bases, with 8 bases separating them. Germline CDR1 and CDR2: MNHNS and SASEGT. The CDR3 has 14 residues. The CDR3 spells CASRTPTNTGELFF. CDR3 nucleotides: TGTGCCAGCAGGACCCCAACGAACACCGGGGAGCTGTTTTTT.

In this sample, this clone turned up a few times. The V and J genes are TRBV4-1 and TRBJ1-2, with 9 bases lining up with TRBD1. The CDR3 runs to 15 residues. Germline CDR1 and CDR2: MGHRA and YSYEKL. After removal of 2 bases from V and 5 bases from J, the junction contained 6 bases not matched to a gene. CDR3 coding DNA: TGCGCCAGCAGCCAATCCCGGACAGGGGTGTATGGCTACACCTTC. This codes for CASSQSRTGVYGYTF.

V gene TRBV6-5 combines with J gene TRBJ1-5; D gene uncertain. The germline CDR1 and CDR2 sequences are MNHEY and SVGAGI. The V end lost 8 bases, the J end lost 1 base, and 6 bases lay between the germline ends. This CDR3 has 12 residues. This chain's CDR3 is CASADSNQPQHF. The DNA for the CDR3 is TGTGCCAGCGCTGACAGCAATCAGCCCCAGCATTTT.

The V gene is TRBV2, the J gene TRBJ2-2; no reliable D call. The CDR3 has 16 amino acids. V was shortened by 4 bases and J by 0 bases, with 12 bases between the two germline ends. The germline gives CDR1 SNHLY, CDR2 FYNNEI. CDR3 sequence reads: CASSVAGVANTGELFF. Here the CDR3 DNA reads TGTGCCAGCAGTGTAGCTGGGGTGGCGAACACCGGGGAGCTGTTTTTT.

The rearrangement links TRBV6-1 to TRBJ2-7, with D perhaps matching TRBD1 (6 bases). V lost 5 bases, J lost 6 bases, and 20 bases lay in between. The V gene's germline CDR1 is MNHNS and CDR2 SASEGT. The CDR3 totals 15 residues. CDR3 residues: CASSLTVGALREQYF. CDR3 nucleotides: TGTGCCAGCAGTCTCACGGTGGGGGCCCTTCGCGAGCAGTACTTC.

The rearrangement joins TRBV11-2 to TRBJ2-7; no reliable D call. V was cut by 5 bases and J by 4 bases, with 15 bases left in between. Looked up from germline, CDR1 is SGHAT and CDR2 is FQNNGV. The CDR3 length is 14 residues. The CDR3 is CASSRADLRYEQYF. The CDR3 DNA reads as TGTGCCAGCAGCCGGGCGGATCTCCGGTACGAGCAGTACTTC.

The J gene is TRBJ2-3, the V gene TRBV5-5, with D perhaps TRBD1 or TRBD2 (5 bases each). Germline V gene lookup returns CDR1 SGHKS and CDR2 YYEKEE (reference sequence). The CDR3 totals 14 residues. V was clipped by 1 base and J by 1 base, with 7 bases between them. The CDR3 nucleotides are TGTGCCAGCAGCTTGCAGGGAGGCACAGATACGCAGTATTTT. It codes for CASSLQGGTDTQYF.

The rearrangement joins TRBV7-3 to TRBJ2-3, with D unresolved. The CDR3 is 14 residues long. Trimming took off 2 bases at V and 5 bases at J, with 11 bases between the two ends. CDR1 SGHTA and CDR2 FQGTGA come from the germline V gene. The CDR3 DNA is TGTGCCAGCAGCTTAGACCCGGCCGGAGATACGCAGTATTTT. Protein sequence: CASSLDPAGDTQYF.

This clone occurred a few times. V gene TRBV2 combines with J gene TRBJ2-5; the D gene is possibly TRBD1 (6 bases). From germline, CDR1 is SNHLY and CDR2 FYNNEI. Trimming pared 1 base from V and 5 bases from J, leaving 14 bases between. The CDR3 spans 15 residues. In nucleotides, the CDR3 is TGTGCCAGCAGTGAAGGCGGACAGAATCTTGAGACCCAGTACTTC. Amino acid sequence: CASSEGGQNLETQYF.

The V call is TRBV5-6, the J call TRBJ1-2; 9 nucleotides align to TRBD1. Germline assignment: CDR1 SGHDT and CDR2 YYEEEE. This CDR3 is built from 15 residues. J gave up 4 bases and V 2 bases, and 6 bases lay outside the gene matches. The CDR3 region is CASSLRTGVAYGYTF. CDR3 DNA: TGTGCCAGCAGCTTAAGGACAGGGGTGGCCTATGGCTACACCTTC.

This clone has a handful of counts. The chain employs TRBV15 and TRBJ1-1; D is undetermined. V lost 0 bases and J 12 bases, leaving 14 bases between the germline ends. This CDR3 has 13 amino acids. The germline V gene encodes CDR1 LNHNV and CDR2 YYDKDF (reference sequence). The CDR3 nucleotides read TGTGCCACCAGCAGAGAACTTAACAGTCAGCCTTTCTTT. This gives the protein CATSRELNSQPFF.

V gene TRBV11-2 combines with J gene TRBJ1-1, with no clear D. The V end lost 3 bases, the J end lost 4 bases, and 12 bases lay between the germline ends. The CDR3 runs 14 residues. Germline CDR1 reads SGHAT; CDR2 reads FQNNGV. Here the CDR3 reads CASSFTSLATEAFF. The CDR3 nucleotides are TGTGCCAGCAGCTTTACCTCCCTTGCCACTGAAGCTTTCTTT.